The subject of this entry is one TCR beta chain. CDR1 is MNHEY and CDR2 is SVGAGI in the germline V gene. The CDR3 is 13 residues long. Trimming took off 7 bases at V and 6 bases at J, with 15 bases between the two ends. This record belongs to a study of blood T cell repertoires in COVID-19. The protocol was immunoSEQ multiplex PCR, while the TCRdb copy is restricted to in-frame clones and leaves out a portion. This sample has about 320,000 clones, with 90% to 95% found just once. The chain uses TRBV6-5 and TRBJ1-1; D uncertain. The sample was PBMCs or T cells enriched from blood (not recorded which). The origin of this receptor is a woman in her thirties who had been exposed to COVID-19. Here the CDR3 DNA reads TGTGCCAGCAAAATAGGAGAGTGGGCTGAAGCTTTCTTT. This sequence encodes CASKIGEWAEAFF.